This paragraph reports one TCR beta chain. The source of the sample is a study of blood T cell repertoires in COVID-19. Study-wide context: Sources were T cells, B-cell-depleted T cells, or PBMCs; the material itself was cDNA or gDNA.

Germline CDR1 GTSNPN, CDR2 SVGIG (reference sequence). V lost 0 bases, J lost 3 bases, and 5 bases lay in between. The length of the CDR3 is 13 residues. Original data processing: Reference gene primer amplification in the assay estimated nucleated cell counts. The repertoire was sequenced with immunoSEQ multiplex PCR; TCRdb's copy has only in-frame clones and lacks some. The DNA was the basis for D and trimming; V, J and clone size are from that table. The table lists some 150,000 clones, about four fifths of them singletons. The sequence was collected from a human donor in a cohort sampled during active COVID-19. The sequencing sample was made of peripheral blood. The chain combines TRBV30 with TRBJ2-2; D is uncertain. Written as DNA, the CDR3 is TGTGCCTGGAGTGTACTCTACACCGGGGAGCTGTTTTTT. Protein product: CAWSVLYTGELFF.